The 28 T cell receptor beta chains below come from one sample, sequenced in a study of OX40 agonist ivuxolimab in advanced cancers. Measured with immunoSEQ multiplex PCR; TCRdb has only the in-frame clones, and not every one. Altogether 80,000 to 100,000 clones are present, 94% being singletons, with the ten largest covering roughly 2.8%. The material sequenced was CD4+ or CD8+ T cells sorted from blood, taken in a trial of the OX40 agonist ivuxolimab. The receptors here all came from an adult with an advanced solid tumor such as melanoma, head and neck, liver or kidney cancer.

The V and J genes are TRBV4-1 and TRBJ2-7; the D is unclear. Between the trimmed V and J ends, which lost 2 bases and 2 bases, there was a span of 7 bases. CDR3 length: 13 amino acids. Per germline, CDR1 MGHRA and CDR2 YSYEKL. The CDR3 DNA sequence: TGCGCCAGCAGCCAACAGGCCGCCTACGAGCAGTACTTC. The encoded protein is CASSQQAAYEQYF.

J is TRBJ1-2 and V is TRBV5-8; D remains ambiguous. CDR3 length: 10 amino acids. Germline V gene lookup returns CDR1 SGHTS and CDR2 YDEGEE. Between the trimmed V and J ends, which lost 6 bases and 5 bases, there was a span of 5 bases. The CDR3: CASKEYGYTF. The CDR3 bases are TGTGCCAGCAAAGAATATGGCTACACCTTC.

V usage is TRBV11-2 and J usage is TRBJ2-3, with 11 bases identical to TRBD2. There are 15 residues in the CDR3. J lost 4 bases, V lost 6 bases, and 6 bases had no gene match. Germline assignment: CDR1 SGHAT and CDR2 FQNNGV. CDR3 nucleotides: TGTGCCAGCAGGACTAGCGGGAAAATACCAGATACGCAGTATTTT. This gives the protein CASRTSGKIPDTQYF.

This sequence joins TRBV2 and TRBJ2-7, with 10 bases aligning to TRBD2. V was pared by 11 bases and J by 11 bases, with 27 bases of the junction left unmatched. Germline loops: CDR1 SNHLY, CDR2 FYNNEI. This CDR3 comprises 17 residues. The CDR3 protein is CAGSGIFDGAGGIRKYF. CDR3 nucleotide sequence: TGTGCCGGATCTGGGATTTTCGACGGAGCGGGGGGGATCAGGAAGTACTTC.

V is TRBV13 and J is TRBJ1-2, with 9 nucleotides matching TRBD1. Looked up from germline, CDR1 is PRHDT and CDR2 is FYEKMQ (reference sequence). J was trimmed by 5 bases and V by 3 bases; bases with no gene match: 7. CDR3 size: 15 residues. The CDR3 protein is CASSFTPGQGYGYTF. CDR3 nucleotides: TGTGCCAGCAGCTTTACCCCGGGACAGGGTTATGGCTACACCTTC.

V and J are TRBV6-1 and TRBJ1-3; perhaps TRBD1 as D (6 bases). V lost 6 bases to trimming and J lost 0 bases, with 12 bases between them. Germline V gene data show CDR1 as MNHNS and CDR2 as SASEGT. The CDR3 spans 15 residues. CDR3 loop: CASRDGQFSGNTIYF. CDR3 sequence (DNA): TGTGCCAGCAGAGACGGACAGTTCTCTGGAAACACCATATATTTT.

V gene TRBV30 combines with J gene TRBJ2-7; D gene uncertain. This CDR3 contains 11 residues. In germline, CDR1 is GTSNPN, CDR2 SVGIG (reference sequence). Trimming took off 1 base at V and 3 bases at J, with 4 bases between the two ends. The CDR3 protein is CAWSADYEQYF. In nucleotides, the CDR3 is TGTGCCTGGAGTGCTGACTACGAGCAGTACTTC.

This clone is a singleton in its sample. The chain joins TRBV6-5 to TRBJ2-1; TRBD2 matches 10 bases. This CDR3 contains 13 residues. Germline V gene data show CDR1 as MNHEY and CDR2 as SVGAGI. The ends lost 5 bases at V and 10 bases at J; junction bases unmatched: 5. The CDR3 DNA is TGTGCCAGCAGTGCTAGCGGGGGCCTCGAGCAGTTCTTC. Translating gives CASSASGGLEQFF.

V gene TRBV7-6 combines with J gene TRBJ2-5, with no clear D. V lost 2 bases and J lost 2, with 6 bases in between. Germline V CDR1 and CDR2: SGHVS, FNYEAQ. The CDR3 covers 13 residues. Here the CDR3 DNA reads TGTGCCAGCAGCTTACGACTTCAAGAGACCCAGTACTTC. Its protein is CASSLRLQETQYF.

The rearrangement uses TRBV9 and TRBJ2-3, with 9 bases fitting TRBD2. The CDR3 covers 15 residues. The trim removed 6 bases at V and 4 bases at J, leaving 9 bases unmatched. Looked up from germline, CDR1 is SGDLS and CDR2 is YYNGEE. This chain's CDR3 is CASTPIAGVSDTQYF. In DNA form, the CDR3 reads TGTGCCAGCACCCCCATAGCGGGGGTGTCAGATACGCAGTATTTT.

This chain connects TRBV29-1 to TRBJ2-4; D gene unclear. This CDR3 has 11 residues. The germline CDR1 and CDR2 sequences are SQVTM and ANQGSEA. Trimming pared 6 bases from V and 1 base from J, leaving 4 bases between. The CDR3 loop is CSVDAKNIQYF. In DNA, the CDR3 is TGCAGCGTGGACGCCAAAAACATTCAGTACTTC. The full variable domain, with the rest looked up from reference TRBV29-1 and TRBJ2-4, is SAVISQKPSRDICQRGTSLTIQCQVDSQVTMMFWYRQQPGQSLTLIATANQGSEATYESGFVIDKFPISRPNLTFSTLTVSNMSPEDSSIYLCSVDAKNIQYFGAGTRLSVL.

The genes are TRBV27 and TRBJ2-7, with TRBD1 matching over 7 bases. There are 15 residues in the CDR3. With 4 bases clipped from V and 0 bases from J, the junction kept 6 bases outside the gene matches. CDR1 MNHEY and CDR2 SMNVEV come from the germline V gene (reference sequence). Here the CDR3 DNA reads TGTGCCAGCAGTTCTGGGACAGTTCCCTCCTACGAGCAGTACTTC. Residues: CASSSGTVPSYEQYF.

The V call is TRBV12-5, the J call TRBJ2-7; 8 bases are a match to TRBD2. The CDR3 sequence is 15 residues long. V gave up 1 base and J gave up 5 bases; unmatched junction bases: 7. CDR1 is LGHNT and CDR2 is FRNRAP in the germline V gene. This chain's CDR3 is CASGLAASGSHEQYF. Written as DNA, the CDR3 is TGTGCTAGTGGTTTGGCCGCTAGCGGGTCCCACGAGCAGTACTTC.

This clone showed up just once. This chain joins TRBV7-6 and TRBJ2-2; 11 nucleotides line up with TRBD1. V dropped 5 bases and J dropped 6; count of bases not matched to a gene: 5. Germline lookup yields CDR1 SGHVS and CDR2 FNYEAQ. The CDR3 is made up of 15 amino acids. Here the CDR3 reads CASSAGTGGAGELFF. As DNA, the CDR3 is TGTGCCAGCAGCGCCGGGACAGGGGGTGCCGGGGAGCTGTTTTTT.

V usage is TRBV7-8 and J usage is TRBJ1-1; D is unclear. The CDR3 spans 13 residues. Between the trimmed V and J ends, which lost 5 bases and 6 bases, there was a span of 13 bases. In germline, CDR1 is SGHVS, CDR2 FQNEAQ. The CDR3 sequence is CASSPGRVSEAFF. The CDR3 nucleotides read TGTGCCAGCAGCCCGGGGAGGGTCTCTGAAGCTTTCTTT.

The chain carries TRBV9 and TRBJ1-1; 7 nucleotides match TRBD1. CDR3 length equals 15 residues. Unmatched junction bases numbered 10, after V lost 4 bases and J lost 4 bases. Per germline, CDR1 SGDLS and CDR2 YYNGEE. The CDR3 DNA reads TGTGCCAGCAGCTCACGGCAGGGGGTAAGCACTGAAGCTTTCTTT. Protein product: CASSSRQGVSTEAFF.

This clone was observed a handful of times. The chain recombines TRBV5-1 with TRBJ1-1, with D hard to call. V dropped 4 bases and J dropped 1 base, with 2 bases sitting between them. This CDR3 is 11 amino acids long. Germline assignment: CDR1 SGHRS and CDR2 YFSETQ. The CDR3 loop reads CASSQNTEAFF. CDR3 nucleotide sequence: TGCGCCAGCAGCCAGAACACTGAAGCTTTCTTT.

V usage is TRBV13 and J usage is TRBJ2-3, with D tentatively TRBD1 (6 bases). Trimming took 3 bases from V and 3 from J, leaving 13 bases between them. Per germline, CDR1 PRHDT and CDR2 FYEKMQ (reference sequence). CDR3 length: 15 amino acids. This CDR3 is CASSFVGQGTDTQYF. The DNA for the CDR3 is TGTGCCAGCAGCTTTGTAGGGCAGGGGACAGATACGCAGTATTTT.

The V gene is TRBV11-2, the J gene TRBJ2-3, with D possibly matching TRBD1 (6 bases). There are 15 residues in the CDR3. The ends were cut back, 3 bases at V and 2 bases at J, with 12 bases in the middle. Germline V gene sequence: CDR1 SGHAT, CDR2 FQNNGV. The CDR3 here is CASSLSDRFTDTQYF. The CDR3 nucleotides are TGTGCCAGCAGCTTGAGTGACAGGTTCACAGATACGCAGTATTTT. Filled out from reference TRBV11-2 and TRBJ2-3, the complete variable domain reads EAGVAQSPRYKIIEKRQSVAFWCNPISGHATLYWYQQILGQGPKLLIQFQNNGVVDDSQLPKDRFSAERLKGVDSTLKIQPAKLEDSAVYLCASSLSDRFTDTQYFGPGTRLTVL.

In DNA, the CDR3 is TGTGCCAGCAGCCCCGGGACAGCGAATAATTCACCCCTCCACTTT. Translating it yields CASSPGTANNSPLHF. The J gene is TRBJ1-6, the V gene TRBV27, with 7 bases that match TRBD1. CDR1 is MNHEY and CDR2 is SMNVEV in the germline V gene (reference sequence). Unmatched junction bases numbered 7, after V lost 6 bases and J lost 5 bases. This CDR3 has 15 residues.

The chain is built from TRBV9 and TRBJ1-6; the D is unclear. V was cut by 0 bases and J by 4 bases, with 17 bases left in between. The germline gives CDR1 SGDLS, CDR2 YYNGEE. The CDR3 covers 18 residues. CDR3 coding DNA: TGTGCCAGCAGCGTAGCCGAGTTTCCTCAGGAGTATAATTCACCCCTCCACTTT. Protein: CASSVAEFPQEYNSPLHF. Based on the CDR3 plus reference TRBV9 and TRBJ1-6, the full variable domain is DSGVTQTPKHLITATGQRVTLRCSPRSGDLSVYWYQQSLDQGLQFLIQYYNGEERAKGNILERFSAQQFPDLHSELNLSSLELGDSALYFCASSVAEFPQEYNSPLHFGNGTRLTVT.

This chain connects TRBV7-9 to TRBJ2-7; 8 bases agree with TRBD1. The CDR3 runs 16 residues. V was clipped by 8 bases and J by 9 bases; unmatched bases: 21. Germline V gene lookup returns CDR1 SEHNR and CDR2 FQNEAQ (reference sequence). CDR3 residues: CASLDLRQGSDALQYF. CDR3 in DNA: TGTGCCAGCTTGGACCTTAGACAGGGGAGCGACGCATTGCAGTACTTC.

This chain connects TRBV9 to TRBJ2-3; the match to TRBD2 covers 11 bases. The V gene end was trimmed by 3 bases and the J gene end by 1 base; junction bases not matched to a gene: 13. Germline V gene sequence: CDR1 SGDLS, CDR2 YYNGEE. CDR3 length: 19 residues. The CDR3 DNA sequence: TGTGCCAGCAGCGATACCATAGCGGGGGGGCCCCGGGGCACAGATACGCAGTATTTT. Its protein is CASSDTIAGGPRGTDTQYF.

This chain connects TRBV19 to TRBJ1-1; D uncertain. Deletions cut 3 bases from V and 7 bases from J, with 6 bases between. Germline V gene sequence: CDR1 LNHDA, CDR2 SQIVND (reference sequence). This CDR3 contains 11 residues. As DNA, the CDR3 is TGTGCCAGTAGTATTTGGAGTGAAGCTTTCTTT. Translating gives CASSIWSEAFF.

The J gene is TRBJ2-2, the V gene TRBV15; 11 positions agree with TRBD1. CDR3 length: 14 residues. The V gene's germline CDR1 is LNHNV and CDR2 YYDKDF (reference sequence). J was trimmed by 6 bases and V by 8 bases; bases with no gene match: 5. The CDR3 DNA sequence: TGTGCCACCCACCGGGACAGGGGGGCCGGGGAGCTGTTTTTT. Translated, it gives CATHRDRGAGELFF.

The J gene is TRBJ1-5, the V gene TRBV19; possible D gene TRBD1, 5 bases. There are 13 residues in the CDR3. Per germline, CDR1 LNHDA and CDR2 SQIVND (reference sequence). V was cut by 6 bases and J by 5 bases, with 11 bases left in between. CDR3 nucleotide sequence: TGTGCCAGTAGGGGGAGAGGGGATCAGCCCCAGCATTTT. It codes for CASRGRGDQPQHF.

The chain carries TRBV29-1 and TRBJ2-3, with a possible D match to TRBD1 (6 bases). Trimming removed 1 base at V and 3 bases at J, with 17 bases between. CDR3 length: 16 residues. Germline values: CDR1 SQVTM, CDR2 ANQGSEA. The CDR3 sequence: CSVEGYSQGQTDTQYF. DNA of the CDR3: TGCAGCGTTGAAGGATATTCCCAGGGGCAAACAGATACGCAGTATTTT.

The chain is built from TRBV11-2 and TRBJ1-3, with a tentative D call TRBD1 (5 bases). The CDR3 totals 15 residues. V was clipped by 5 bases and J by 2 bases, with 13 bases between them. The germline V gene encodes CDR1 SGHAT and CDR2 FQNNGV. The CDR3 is CASSLRDLTGNTIYF. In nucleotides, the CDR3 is TGTGCCAGCAGCCTCCGGGACTTAACTGGAAACACCATATATTTT. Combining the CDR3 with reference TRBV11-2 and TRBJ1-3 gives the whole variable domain EAGVAQSPRYKIIEKRQSVAFWCNPISGHATLYWYQQILGQGPKLLIQFQNNGVVDDSQLPKDRFSAERLKGVDSTLKIQPAKLEDSAVYLCASSLRDLTGNTIYFGEGSWLTVV.